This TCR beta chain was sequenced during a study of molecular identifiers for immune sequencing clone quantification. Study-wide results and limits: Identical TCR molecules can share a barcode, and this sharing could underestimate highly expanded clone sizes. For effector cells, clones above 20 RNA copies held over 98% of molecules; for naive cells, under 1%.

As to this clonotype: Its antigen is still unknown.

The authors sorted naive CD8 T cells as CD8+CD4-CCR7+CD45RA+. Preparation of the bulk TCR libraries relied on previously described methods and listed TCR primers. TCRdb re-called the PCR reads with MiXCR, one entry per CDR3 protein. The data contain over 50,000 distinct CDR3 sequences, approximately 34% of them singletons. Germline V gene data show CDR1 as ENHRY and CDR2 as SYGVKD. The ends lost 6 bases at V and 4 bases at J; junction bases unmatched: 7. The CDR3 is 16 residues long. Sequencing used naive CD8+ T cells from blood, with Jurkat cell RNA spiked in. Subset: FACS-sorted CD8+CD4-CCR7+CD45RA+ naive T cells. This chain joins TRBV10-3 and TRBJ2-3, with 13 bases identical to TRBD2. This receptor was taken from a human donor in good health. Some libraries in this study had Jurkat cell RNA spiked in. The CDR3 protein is CAISGLAGDRADTQYF. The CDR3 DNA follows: TGTGCCATCAGCGGACTAGCGGGAGATAGGGCAGATACGCAGTATTTT.